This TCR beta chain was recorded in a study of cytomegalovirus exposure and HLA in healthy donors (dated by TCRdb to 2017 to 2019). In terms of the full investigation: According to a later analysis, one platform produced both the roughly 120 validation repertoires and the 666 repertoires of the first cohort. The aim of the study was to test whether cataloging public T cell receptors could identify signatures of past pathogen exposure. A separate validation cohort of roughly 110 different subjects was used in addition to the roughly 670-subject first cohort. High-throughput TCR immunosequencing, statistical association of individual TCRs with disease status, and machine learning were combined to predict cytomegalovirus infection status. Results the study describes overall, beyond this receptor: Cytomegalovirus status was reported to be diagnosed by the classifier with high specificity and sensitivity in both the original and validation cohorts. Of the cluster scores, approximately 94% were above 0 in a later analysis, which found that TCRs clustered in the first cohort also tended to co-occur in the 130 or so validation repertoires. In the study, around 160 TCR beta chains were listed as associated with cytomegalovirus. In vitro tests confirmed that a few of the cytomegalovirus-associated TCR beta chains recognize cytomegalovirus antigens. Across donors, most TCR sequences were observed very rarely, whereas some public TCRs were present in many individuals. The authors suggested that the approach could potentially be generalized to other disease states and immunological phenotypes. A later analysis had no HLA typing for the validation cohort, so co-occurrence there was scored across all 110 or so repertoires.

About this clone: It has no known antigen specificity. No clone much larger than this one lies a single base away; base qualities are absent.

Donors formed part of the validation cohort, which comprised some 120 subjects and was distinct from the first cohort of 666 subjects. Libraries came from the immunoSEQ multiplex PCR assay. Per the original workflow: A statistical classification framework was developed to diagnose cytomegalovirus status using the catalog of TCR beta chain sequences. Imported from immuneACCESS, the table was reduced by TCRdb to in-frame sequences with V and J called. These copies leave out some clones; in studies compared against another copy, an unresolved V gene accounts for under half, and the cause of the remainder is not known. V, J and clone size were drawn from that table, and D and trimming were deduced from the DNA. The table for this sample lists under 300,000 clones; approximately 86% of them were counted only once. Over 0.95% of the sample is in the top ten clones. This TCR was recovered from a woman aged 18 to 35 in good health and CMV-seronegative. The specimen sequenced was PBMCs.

Here is the DNA: TGCGCCAGCAGCTTGCAGCAGGGGTCCGTGGCACCCCTCCACTTT. Its translation is CASSLQQGSVAPLHF. Rearrangement joined TRBV5-1 to TRBJ1-6, and perhaps TRBD1 as D gene, on 6 matching bases. The CDR3 holds 15 amino acids from the cysteine to the phenylalanine. The retained sequence is limited to the CDR3, 45 bases, with the frame set at the first base. CDR1 and CDR2 are read off the germline V gene as SGHRS and YFSETQ. Relative to germline, V is 1 base shorter and J is 11 bases shorter, with 16 bases between their ends.